In its sample, the clone carrying this TCR beta chain was seen a few times. V shed 5 bases and J shed 0 bases, with 13 bases lying between them. CDR3 length: 15 amino acids. Germline CDR1 is SGHTA and CDR2 is FQGNSA. Treg sorting used a CD4+CD25+CD127-/low gate. Via MiXCR, TCRdb re-called the 5' RACE reads, giving one row per CDR3 protein. The data contain tens of thousands of distinct CDR3 sequences, approximately 26% of them singletons. V usage is TRBV7-2 and J usage is TRBJ1-2; a weak D match, TRBD1 (5 bases). The TCR originated in a female donor with breast cancer. Sequenced material: tumor-infiltrating Tregs sorted from the breast tumor. CDR3 nucleotide sequence: TGTGCCAGCAGCCCCAGACAGTTATCTAACTATGGCTACACCTTC. Translated: CASSPRQLSNYGYTF.